Each of the 18 T cell receptor beta chains below was sequenced from the same sample in a study of PD-1 blockade in classical Hodgkin lymphoma. Patients all relapsed after autologous stem cell transplantation, and there was variation in brentuximab vedotin exposure. Using immunoSEQ multiplex PCR, the repertoire was profiled, and TCRdb retains in-frame clones only, with some absent. The sample holds about 41,000 clones, roughly 80% seen once. Sequencing was performed on peripheral blood mononuclear cells (PBMCs), taken at baseline. Source of these receptors: a human donor with classical Hodgkin lymphoma.

The V call is TRBV6-5, the J call TRBJ2-5; D could derive from TRBD1 or TRBD2 (5 bases each). In germline, CDR1 is MNHEY, CDR2 SVGAGI. V was clipped by 6 bases and J by 4 bases, with 12 bases between them. This CDR3 has 13 amino acids. CDR3 nucleotide sequence: TGTGCCAGCAGCCACTCTGGGGGAGAGACCCAGTACTTC. It is translated as CASSHSGGETQYF.

J is TRBJ2-7 and V is TRBV30; the match to TRBD1 covers 7 bases. The CDR3 runs 12 residues. Germline loops: CDR1 GTSNPN, CDR2 SVGIG (reference sequence). Trimming cost V 6 bases and J 6 bases; bases outside gene matches: 8. The CDR3 DNA reads TGTGCCTGCGACAGGGTCGAACGCGAGCAGTACTTC. Translated, it gives CACDRVEREQYF.

This clone was seen a few times. The chain uses TRBV7-9 and TRBJ1-2, with D perhaps matching TRBD1 (6 bases). CDR3 length: 14 amino acids. CDR1 and CDR2 (germline): SEHNR, FQNEAQ (reference sequence). The ends were cut back, 2 bases at V and 2 bases at J, with 9 bases in the middle. The CDR3: CASSLRGANYGYTF. CDR3 in DNA: TGTGCCAGCAGCTTAAGGGGGGCCAACTATGGCTACACCTTC.

Written as DNA, the CDR3 is TGTGCCAGCAGCTTAGCTCCAGCGGGAGGGCCACATGAGCAGTTCTTC. It codes for CASSLAPAGGPHEQFF. V is TRBV7-6 and J is TRBJ2-1; 10 nucleotides align to TRBD2. The CDR3 runs to 16 residues. The germline CDR1 and CDR2 sequences are SGHVS and FNYEAQ. Germline trimming cut 0 bases from V and 8 bases from J; bases unmatched to any gene: 7.

This chain uses TRBV2 with TRBJ2-5; D not certain. The V gene's germline CDR1 is SNHLY and CDR2 FYNNEI. V lost 5 bases, J lost 2 bases, and 3 bases lay in between. This CDR3 has 11 amino acids. This CDR3 reads CASSQQETQYF. CDR3 in DNA: TGTGCCAGCAGTCAACAAGAGACCCAGTACTTC.

The rearrangement links TRBV19 to TRBJ2-3, with TRBD2 matching over 7 bases. Germline V CDR1 and CDR2: LNHDA, SQIVND (reference sequence). Trimming took 2 bases from V and 2 from J; bases not matched to a gene: 13. The CDR3 totals 18 residues. This CDR3 reads CASSIRAVGEGLTDTQYF. The CDR3 nucleotides read TGTGCCAGTAGTATAAGAGCGGTTGGGGAGGGCCTCACAGATACGCAGTATTTT.

This chain uses TRBV13 with TRBJ1-2; a weak D match, TRBD1 (6 bases). Trimming removed 3 bases from V and 4 bases from J, with 21 bases in between. The CDR3 consists of 17 residues. Germline CDR1 is PRHDT and CDR2 is FYEKMQ (reference sequence). The CDR3 DNA sequence: TGTGCCAGCAGCTTGGGGGCCGACGGACAGACCCGCTATGGCTACACCTTC. This gives the protein CASSLGADGQTRYGYTF.

The genes are TRBV11-2 and TRBJ2-2, with D uncertain. CDR1 and CDR2 (germline): SGHAT, FQNNGV. V was cut by 4 bases and J by 1 base, with 7 bases left in between. This CDR3 has 14 residues. The CDR3 region has the DNA TGTGCCAGCAGCTCTCAGAAGAACACCGGGGAGCTGTTTTTT. This encodes CASSSQKNTGELFF.

The rearrangement joins TRBV7-2 to TRBJ1-2; tentative D call: TRBD1 (5 bases). The germline CDR1 and CDR2 sequences are SGHTA and FQGNSA. The CDR3 totals 16 residues. Trimming removed 5 bases from V and 4 bases from J, with 20 bases in between. CDR3 coding DNA: TGTGCCAGCAGCCCCACCCCAGCAGGGTCAAGCTATGGCTACACCTTC. Its protein is CASSPTPAGSSYGYTF.

The count of this clone is one. The chain employs TRBV6-5 and TRBJ2-2, with D perhaps being TRBD1 or TRBD2 (5 bases each). This CDR3 comprises 14 residues. Germline loops: CDR1 MNHEY, CDR2 SVGAGI. V lost 5 bases, J lost 6 bases, and 13 bases lay in between. CDR3 region: CASSAVGVPGELFF. DNA for the CDR3: TGTGCCAGCAGTGCGGTGGGGGTCCCCGGGGAGCTGTTTTTT.

This chain uses TRBV6-5 with TRBJ1-3; D not certain. The CDR3 runs to 13 residues. V was clipped by 7 bases and J by 3 bases, with 10 bases between them. Germline CDR1 MNHEY, CDR2 SVGAGI. CDR3 sequence reads: CASTLDVGNTIYF. In DNA form, the CDR3 reads TGTGCCAGCACCCTGGACGTTGGAAACACCATATATTTT.

The chain combines TRBV30 with TRBJ1-4; a weak D match, TRBD1 (5 bases). This CDR3 is built from 14 residues. V lost 6 bases, J lost 7 bases, and 18 bases lay in between. CDR1 is GTSNPN, CDR2 SVGIG, per germline (reference sequence). Here the CDR3 DNA reads TGTGCCTGTGGGCTGCAAGGGGCAGCTGAAAAACTGTTTTTT. As protein: CACGLQGAAEKLFF.

Only a few counts were recorded for this clone. The chain couples TRBV6-4 to TRBJ1-2, with a weak D call TRBD1 (5 bases). Per the germline V gene, CDR1 is MRHNA and CDR2 is SNTAGT. V lost 5 bases to trimming and J lost 6 bases, with 10 bases between them. The CDR3 covers 12 residues. The CDR3 nucleotides are TGTGCCAGCAGTAACACGGGGGATGGCTACACCTTC. The encoded protein is CASSNTGDGYTF.

V usage is TRBV30 and J usage is TRBJ1-6, with D tentatively TRBD1 (5 bases). Germline CDR1 reads GTSNPN; CDR2 reads SVGIG (reference sequence). The length of the CDR3 is 12 residues. Trimming pared 4 bases from V and 12 bases from J, leaving 13 bases between. CDR3 in DNA: TGTGCCTGGATCCCAGGGCAGGGACCCCTCCACTTT. Translated, it gives CAWIPGQGPLHF.

The chain recombines TRBV7-8 with TRBJ2-7; perhaps TRBD1 as D (6 bases). The CDR3 covers 16 residues. Germline V gives CDR1 SGHVS, CDR2 FQNEAQ. Trimming cost V 2 bases and J 1 base, with 15 bases left between them. The CDR3 is CASSLLGFGQSYEQYF. As DNA, the CDR3 is TGTGCCAGCAGCTTATTAGGTTTTGGACAGTCCTACGAGCAGTACTTC.

This clone has ten or more counts. This sequence joins TRBV7-9 and TRBJ1-2, with 8 bases matching TRBD1. Germline CDR1 reads SEHNR; CDR2 reads FQNEAQ (reference sequence). Unmatched junction bases numbered 2, after V lost 2 bases and J lost 6 bases. The CDR3 spans 13 residues. The CDR3 spells CASSLTGGDGYTF. The CDR3 coding sequence is TGTGCCAGCAGCTTAACAGGGGGAGATGGCTACACCTTC.

This clone turned up a few times. The chain uses TRBV6-5 and TRBJ1-4; 7 nucleotides align to TRBD1. Germline assignment: CDR1 MNHEY and CDR2 SVGAGI. The V segment lost 6 bases and the J segment 9 bases; nucleotides outside the gene matches: 10. The CDR3 covers 14 residues. As DNA, the CDR3 is TGTGCCAGCAGCCCGACCCAGGGACAGAAAAAACTGTTTTTT. Encoded protein: CASSPTQGQKKLFF.

This clone came up a few times. The genes are TRBV7-2 and TRBJ2-7; the match to TRBD2 covers 9 bases. This CDR3 region has 16 residues. V shed 5 bases and J 2 bases; nucleotides not matched to a gene: 10. CDR1 and CDR2 from the germline V gene are SGHTA and FQGNSA. The CDR3 is CASSASAGGLPYEQYF. The CDR3 DNA follows: TGTGCCAGCAGCGCTTCAGCGGGAGGACTCCCCTACGAGCAGTACTTC. The full variable domain, with the rest looked up from reference TRBV7-2 and TRBJ2-7, is GAGVSQSPSNKVTEKGKDVELRCDPISGHTALYWYRQSLGQGLEFLIYFQGNSAPDKSGLPSDRFSAERTGGSVSTLTIQRTQQEDSAVYLCASSASAGGLPYEQYFGPGTRLTVT.